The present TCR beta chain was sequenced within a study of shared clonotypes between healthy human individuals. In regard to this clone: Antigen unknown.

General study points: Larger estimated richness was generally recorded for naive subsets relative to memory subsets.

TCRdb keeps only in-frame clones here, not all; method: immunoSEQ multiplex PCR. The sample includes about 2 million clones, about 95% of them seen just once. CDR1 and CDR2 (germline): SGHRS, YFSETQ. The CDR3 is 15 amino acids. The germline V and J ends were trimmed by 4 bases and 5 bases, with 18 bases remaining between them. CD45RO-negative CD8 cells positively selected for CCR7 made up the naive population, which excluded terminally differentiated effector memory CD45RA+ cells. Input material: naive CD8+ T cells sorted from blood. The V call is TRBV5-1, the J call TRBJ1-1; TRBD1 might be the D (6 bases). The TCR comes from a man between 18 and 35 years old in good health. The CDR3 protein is CASSQYREKSTEAFF. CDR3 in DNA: TGCGCCAGCAGCCAGTACAGGGAGAAGTCGACTGAAGCTTTCTTT.